This is a list of T cell receptor beta chains from one sample in a study of read filtering for tumor transcriptome and immune sequencing. TCRdb called the reads again in MiXCR, with one record for every CDR3 protein. The data contain 40,000 or so distinct CDR3 sequences, approximately 12% of them seen just once; the ten biggest clones take up around 34%. Sequencing used a population of CD138-negative cells sorted from bone marrow. Receptors originate from a donor over 35 with multiple myeloma. CDR3s include the opening cysteine and the closing phenylalanine or tryptophan. D genes are given only for firm matches.

V	D	J	CDR3
TRBV27	-	TRBJ1-1	CASSSAGIGAFF
TRBV6-1	-	TRBJ2-3	CASSEYFKGGDTQYF
TRBV7-8	-	TRBJ2-3	CASSYQGRVGTDTQYF
TRBV20-1	-	TRBJ2-4	CSAREEGAKNIQYF
TRBV7-3	TRBD2	TRBJ2-3	CASSGLAGPTDTQYF
TRBV7-3	-	TRBJ2-6	CASSLMGISGANVLTF
TRBV4-1	-	TRBJ1-5	CASSQVPTDRNQPQHF
TRBV24-1	TRBD1	TRBJ2-5	CATSDGQGARETQYF
TRBV18	-	TRBJ2-7	CASSPGARYEQYF
TRBV15	TRBD1	TRBJ2-1	CATSGGQGSYNEQFF
TRBV18	-	TRBJ2-5	CASSPYRQETQYF
TRBV12-3/TRBV12-4	-	TRBJ1-5	CASSLNEGQPQHF
TRBV20-1	-	TRBJ2-7	CSATHSDSTYEQYF
TRBV11-2	-	TRBJ2-3	CASSLGPVGTHSTDTQYF
TRBV29-1	-	TRBJ2-7	CSVDQGGDEQYF
TRBV6-4	TRBD2	TRBJ2-1	CASSETSGQQFF
TRBV6-1	TRBD1	TRBJ2-1	CASQGGQGGSNEQFF
TRBV7-2	-	TRBJ2-2	CASSNRRGTGELFF
TRBV20-1	-	TRBJ1-1	CSALLGGFNTEAFF
TRBV6-5	-	TRBJ2-6	CASSSGPGANVLTF
TRBV28	-	TRBJ1-1	CASSLTTPNTEAFF
TRBV11-2	-	TRBJ2-1	CASSLTGQGGSFYEQFF
TRBV5-1	-	TRBJ2-3	CASSLKGGPTDTQYF
TRBV30	-	TRBJ1-4	CALSSATNEKLFF
TRBV6-2/TRBV6-3	TRBD2	TRBJ2-1	CASSLGGTPSYNEQFF
TRBV6-5	TRBD1	TRBJ1-2	CASSSYPGTGYGYTF
TRBV5-1	-	TRBJ2-7	CASSLDRVTYEQYF
TRBV10-3	TRBD2	TRBJ2-5	CAISESTSGGETQYF
TRBV7-9	TRBD1	TRBJ1-1	CASSRDRGIEAFF
TRBV6-2/TRBV6-3	-	TRBJ2-5	CASRELAGWSETQYF
TRBV20-1	-	TRBJ1-2	CSALTGTGLDRGNGYTF
TRBV28	-	TRBJ2-2	CASSSPGHEAGELFF
TRBV7-8	-	TRBJ2-2	CASSPGTSSGELFF
TRBV24-1	TRBD1	TRBJ2-1	CATSDRDRGPGGNEQFF
TRBV7-9	-	TRBJ2-3	CASSRTGGADTQYF
TRBV28	-	TRBJ2-3	CASMPWDRQTDTQYF
TRBV29-1	TRBD2	TRBJ2-3	CSVVPASGATDTQYF
TRBV20-1	TRBD1	TRBJ2-1	CSASPGQGYYNEQFF
TRBV20-1	TRBD1	TRBJ2-5	CSASTAEDRAGETQYF
TRBV5-6	-	TRBJ1-6	CASSLGQFSPLHF
TRBV19	-	TRBJ2-6	CASSIGRASGANVLTF
TRBV4-2	TRBD1	TRBJ2-5	CASSEPQGETQYF
TRBV5-1	-	TRBJ1-3	CASSQGHGAGNTIYF
TRBV7-2	-	TRBJ1-1	CASSLVQGTEAFF